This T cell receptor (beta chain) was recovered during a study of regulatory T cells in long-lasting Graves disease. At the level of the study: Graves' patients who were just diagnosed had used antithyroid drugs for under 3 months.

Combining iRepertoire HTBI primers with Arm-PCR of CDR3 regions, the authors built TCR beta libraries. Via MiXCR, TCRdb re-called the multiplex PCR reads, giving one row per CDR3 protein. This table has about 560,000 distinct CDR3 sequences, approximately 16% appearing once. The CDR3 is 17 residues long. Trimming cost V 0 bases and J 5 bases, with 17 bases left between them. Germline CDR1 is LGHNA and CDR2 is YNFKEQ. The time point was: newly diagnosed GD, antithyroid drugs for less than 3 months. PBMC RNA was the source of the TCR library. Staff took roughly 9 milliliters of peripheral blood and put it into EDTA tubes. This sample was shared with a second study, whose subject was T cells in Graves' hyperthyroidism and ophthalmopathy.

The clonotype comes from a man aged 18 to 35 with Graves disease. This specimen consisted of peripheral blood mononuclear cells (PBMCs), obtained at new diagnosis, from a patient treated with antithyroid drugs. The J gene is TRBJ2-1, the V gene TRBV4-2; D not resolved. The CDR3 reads CASSQDLKTAAHNEQFF. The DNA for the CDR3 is TGTGCCAGCAGCCAAGATCTGAAGACGGCAGCCCACAATGAGCAGTTCTTC.